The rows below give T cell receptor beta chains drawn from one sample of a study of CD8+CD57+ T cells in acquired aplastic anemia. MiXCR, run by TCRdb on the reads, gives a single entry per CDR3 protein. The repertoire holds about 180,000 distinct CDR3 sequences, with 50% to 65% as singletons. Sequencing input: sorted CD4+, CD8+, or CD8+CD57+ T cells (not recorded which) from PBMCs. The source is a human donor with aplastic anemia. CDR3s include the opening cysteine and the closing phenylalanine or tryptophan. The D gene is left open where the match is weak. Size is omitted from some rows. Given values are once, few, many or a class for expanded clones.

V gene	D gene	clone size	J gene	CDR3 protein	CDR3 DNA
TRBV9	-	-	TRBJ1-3	CASSVEGSTNLYF	TGTGCCAGCAGCGTAGAGGGTTCGACAAATTTATATTTT
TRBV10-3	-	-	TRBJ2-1	CAISVGTANEQFF	TGTGCCATCAGTGTGGGGACCGCCAACGAGCAGTTCTTC
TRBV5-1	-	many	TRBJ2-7	CASSNTGFAYEQYF	TGCGCCAGCAGTAACACAGGGTTCGCCTACGAGCAGTACTTC
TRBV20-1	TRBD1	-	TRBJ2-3	CSARGRAGTGGVDTQYF	TGCAGTGCTAGAGGACGGGCCGGGACAGGGGGCGTAGATACGCAGTATTTT
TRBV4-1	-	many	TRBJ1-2	CASSQGPGGGYTF	TGCGCCAGCAGCCAAGGGCCCGGGGGCGGCTACACCTTC
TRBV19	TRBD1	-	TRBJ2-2	CASSSRGLSTGELFF	TGTGCCAGTAGTTCCAGGGGGCTCTCCACCGGGGAGCTGTTTTTT
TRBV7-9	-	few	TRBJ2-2	CASSRDISGELFF	TGTGCCAGCAGCAGGGACATATCCGGGGAGCTGTTTTTT
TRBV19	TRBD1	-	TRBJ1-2	CASSMDTGQGYGYTF	TGTGCCAGTAGTATGGATACGGGACAGGGTTATGGCTACACCTTC
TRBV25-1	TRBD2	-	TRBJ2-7	CASSERFNLAGRAYERYF	TGTGCCAGCAGTGAACGATTCAATCTAGCGGGACGGGCGTACGAGCGGTACTTC
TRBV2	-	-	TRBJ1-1	CATPPGTNTEAFF	TGTGCCACCCCCCCAGGGACGAACACTGAAGCTTTCTTT
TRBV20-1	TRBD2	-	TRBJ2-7	CSASAGTSEYEQYF	TGCAGTGCCTCAGCGGGGACTAGCGAATACGAGCAGTACTTC
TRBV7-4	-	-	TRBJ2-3	CASSTEGGHRLATDAQYF	TGTGCCAGCAGCACCGAGGGGGGACATCGGTTGGCCACAGATGCGCAGTATTTT
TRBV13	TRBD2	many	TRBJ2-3	CASSLDTASGGSTDTQYF	TGTGCCAGCAGCTTAGATACGGCTAGCGGGGGAAGCACAGATACGCAGTATTTT
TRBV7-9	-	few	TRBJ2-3	CASSVETDTQYF	TGTGCCAGCAGCGTTGAAACAGATACGCAGTATTTT
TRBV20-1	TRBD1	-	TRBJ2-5	CSARVPTGEETQYF	TGCAGTGCTAGAGTACCGACAGGGGAAGAGACCCAGTACTTC
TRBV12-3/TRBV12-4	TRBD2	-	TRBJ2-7	CASSLFQGRGTSGPYEQYF	TGTGCCAGCAGTTTATTTCAGGGGCGAGGGACTAGCGGTCCCTACGAGCAGTACTTC
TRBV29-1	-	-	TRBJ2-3	CSVEETSTDTQYF	TGCAGCGTTGAAGAAACCAGCACAGATACGCAGTATTTT
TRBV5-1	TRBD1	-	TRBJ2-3	CASSLQGASSTDTQYF	TGCGCCAGCAGCTTACAGGGGGCCTCTAGCACAGATACGCAGTATTTT
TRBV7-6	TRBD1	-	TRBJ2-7	CASSFSGTGREVYEQYF	TGTGCCAGCAGCTTTAGTGGGACAGGGAGGGAAGTTTACGAGCAGTACTTC
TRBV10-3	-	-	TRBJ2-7	CASPRTEGLDEQYF	TGTGCCAGCCCCAGGACAGAGGGCCTGGACGAGCAGTACTTC
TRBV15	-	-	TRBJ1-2	CATSRDVVGPGYTF	TGTGCCACCAGCAGGGACGTCGTGGGCCCTGGCTACACCTTC
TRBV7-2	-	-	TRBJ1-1	CASSLRGGDTEAFF	TGCGCCAGCAGCTTGAGGGGCGGGGACACTGAAGCTTTCTTT
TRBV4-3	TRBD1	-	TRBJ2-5	CASSQGTGGKYF	TGCGCCAGCAGCCAGGGGACAGGGGGCAAGTACTTC
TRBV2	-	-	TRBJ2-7	CASSAEERGSYEQYF	TGTGCCAGCTCGGCCGAAGAACGCGGCTCCTACGAGCAGTACTTC